Listed below are T cell receptor beta chains from one sample, sequenced in a study of cytomegalovirus exposure and HLA in healthy donors. Here immunoSEQ multiplex PCR was the method, and the copy in TCRdb shows in-frame clones only, minus some. The sample gives approximately 110,000 clones, 75% to 90% of which show up once; 6.9% is in the top ten. Source material: PBMCs. Every receptor here comes from a young man in good health and CMV-seropositive. Each CDR3 is given with its conserved first and last residue. The D gene is left open where the match is weak. Rows give clone size only sometimes, using once, few, many, or a class for an expanded clone.

cdr3_aa	cdr3_nt	clone_size	d_call	j_call	v_call
CASCNRDRRNTIYF	TGTGCCAGCTGCAACCGGGACAGACGAAACACCATATATTTT	-	TRBD1	TRBJ1-3	TRBV6-6
CASSQDRQGKNSPLHF	TGTGCCAGCAGCCAGGATCGACAGGGGAAAAATTCACCCCTCCACTTT	-	TRBD1	TRBJ1-6	TRBV7-2
CAISGTGGTGELFF	TGTGCCATCAGTGGGACAGGGGGCACCGGGGAGCTGTTTTTT	-	TRBD1	TRBJ2-2	TRBV10-3
CASRELAGAYNEQFF	TGTGCCAGCAGGGAACTAGCGGGGGCATACAATGAGCAGTTCTTC	-	TRBD2	TRBJ2-1	TRBV6-1
CASRPGLAGTGDTQYF	TGCGCCAGCAGACCGGGACTAGCGGGGACGGGAGATACGCAGTATTTT	few	TRBD2	TRBJ2-3	TRBV4-1
CASSDARNSPLHF	TGTGCCAGCAGTGACGCGAGGAATTCACCCCTCCACTTT	few	-	TRBJ1-6	TRBV6-4
CASSIGGGNTDTQYF	TGTGCCAGTAGTATAGGGGGGGGTAACACAGATACGCAGTATTTT	-	TRBD2	TRBJ2-3	TRBV19
CASSEGLAGTDTQYF	TGTGCCAGCAGTGAAGGACTAGCGGGGACAGATACGCAGTATTTT	-	TRBD2	TRBJ2-3	TRBV2
CASSPPGQETQYF	TGTGCCAGCTCGCCGCCAGGCCAAGAGACCCAGTACTTC	-	-	TRBJ2-5	TRBV18
CSVRWTGASTDTQYF	TGCAGCGTTCGCTGGACAGGGGCTAGCACAGATACGCAGTATTTT	-	TRBD1	TRBJ2-3	TRBV29-1
CASSGQMDTEAFF	TGCGCCAGCAGCGGACAGATGGACACTGAAGCTTTCTTT	-	-	TRBJ1-1	TRBV4-3
CASSAGTGDQPQHF	TGCGCCAGCAGCGCTGGGACAGGGGATCAGCCCCAGCATTTT	-	TRBD1	TRBJ1-5	TRBV5-1
CASSLARAAGDTQYF	TGTGCCAGCAGCCTTGCCCGTGCCGCGGGAGATACGCAGTATTTT	-	-	TRBJ2-3	TRBV28
CASSNRGSNQPQHF	TGTGCCAGCAGTAACAGGGGCTCGAATCAGCCCCAGCATTTT	once	TRBD1	TRBJ1-5	TRBV6-5
CASTPWDFSYNEQFF	TGTGCCAGCACCCCTTGGGACTTCTCGTACAATGAGCAGTTCTTC	few	-	TRBJ2-1	TRBV5-6
CASTREVFYGYTF	TGTGCCAGTACCCGAGAGGTCTTCTATGGCTACACCTTC	-	-	TRBJ1-2	TRBV6-1
CASSPRAGGYNEQFF	TGCGCCAGCAGTCCCCGAGCGGGGGGGTACAATGAGCAGTTCTTC	-	TRBD2	TRBJ2-1	TRBV10-2
CASSLSWGGNEQFF	TGCGCCAGCAGCTTGTCGTGGGGGGGCAATGAGCAGTTCTTC	-	TRBD2	TRBJ2-1	TRBV5-1
CASSYRGQGNSPLHF	TGTGCCAGCAGCTACAGGGGGCAGGGTAATTCACCCCTCCACTTT	-	TRBD1	TRBJ1-6	TRBV5-4
CASAPGGGARGDTQYF	TGTGCCAGCGCCCCTGGGGGAGGGGCCCGTGGGGATACGCAGTATTTT	-	-	TRBJ2-3	TRBV21-1